This T cell receptor beta chain is drawn from a study of T cells in Graves' hyperthyroidism and ophthalmopathy. As for the study in general: Upon initial diagnosis and before any treatment, peripheral blood was collected.

Amplified TCR beta CDR3 regions came from RNA transcripts. Primed by the HTBI set, a first-round RT-PCR was run on the TCR CDR3. TCRdb processed the multiplex PCR reads anew with MiXCR; each CDR3 protein has one entry. The table shows about 290,000 distinct CDR3 sequences, with around 19% occurring only once. Fresh 10 ml peripheral blood yielded PBMCs. In germline, CDR1 is KGHSH, CDR2 LQKENI. CDR3 length: 14 residues. J gave up 8 bases and V 2 bases, and 5 bases lay outside the gene matches. Material for sequencing was blood. This receptor was identified in a man aged 45-60 years with Graves' ophthalmopathy. The rearrangement uses TRBV18 and TRBJ1-2, with TRBD1 matching over 10 bases. CDR3 sequence (DNA): TGTGCCAGCTCACCAACAGGGACAGGGGAAGGCTACACCTTC. Translating gives CASSPTGTGEGYTF.